Shown below are 28 T cell receptor beta chains from a single sample sequenced in a study of STAT5B mutations in CD4+ large granular lymphocyte leukemia. Assay: immunoSEQ multiplex PCR; the TCRdb copy retains only in-frame clones and omits some. The table has about 32,000 clones, around 85% seen once. Sequencing input: CD4+ T cells from blood buffy coats. The origin of the receptors is a human donor in good health.

The table lists this clone with a few counts. This chain uses TRBV19 with TRBJ1-5; 8 bases agree with TRBD1. Germline assignment: CDR1 LNHDA and CDR2 SQIVND (reference sequence). The CDR3 has 16 residues. J lost 1 base, V lost 8 bases, and 10 bases had no gene match. CDR3 in DNA: TGTGCCAGTCAAGGACAGGGCAGCATGAGCAATCAGCCCCAGCATTTT. Protein sequence: CASQGQGSMSNQPQHF. The full variable domain, completed using reference TRBV19 and TRBJ1-5, is DGGITQSPKYLFRKEGQNVTLSCEQNLNHDAMYWYRQDPGQGLRLIYYSQIVNDFQKGDIAEGYSVSREKKESFPLTVTSAQKNPTAFYLCASQGQGSMSNQPQHFGDGTRLSIL.

This chain connects TRBV18 to TRBJ2-1; 7 nucleotides align to TRBD2. The CDR3 loop spans 15 amino acids. Germline V CDR1 and CDR2: KGHSH, LQKENI. V lost 1 base and J lost 2; bases outside the gene matches: 2. CDR3 amino acids: CASSPLAGAYNEQFF. In DNA form, the CDR3 reads TGTGCCAGCTCACCACTGGCGGGAGCCTACAATGAGCAGTTCTTC. The full variable domain, rest sourced from reference TRBV18 and TRBJ2-1, is NAGVMQNPRHLVRRRGQEARLRCSPMKGHSHVYWYRQLPEEGLKFMVYLQKENIIDESGMPKERFSAEFPKEGPSILRIQQVVRGDSAAYFCASSPLAGAYNEQFFGPGTRLTVL.

This CDR3 is CALRGTSYEQYF. The CDR3 DNA reads TGTGCCCTGCGCGGGACTTCCTACGAGCAGTACTTC. The chain recombines TRBV30 with TRBJ2-7, with D perhaps matching TRBD2 (6 bases). Germline lookup yields CDR1 GTSNPN and CDR2 SVGIG (reference sequence). The CDR3 covers 12 residues. V gave up 8 bases and J gave up 1 base, with 12 bases separating them. Full variable domain (missing parts from reference TRBV30 and TRBJ2-7): SQTIHQWPATLVQPVGSPLSLECTVEGTSNPNLYWYRQAAGRGLQLLFYSVGIGQISSEVPQNLSASRPQDRQFILSSKKLLLSDSGFYLCALRGTSYEQYFGPGTRLTVT.

The chain combines TRBV5-1 with TRBJ2-1; D unresolved. CDR1 and CDR2 from the germline V gene are SGHRS and YFSETQ. The V gene lost 0 bases and the J gene lost 5 bases, with 12 bases spanning the gap. CDR3 length: 15 amino acids. CDR3: CASSLVAGQNNEQFF. Written as DNA, the CDR3 is TGCGCCAGCAGCTTGGTCGCCGGGCAGAACAATGAGCAGTTCTTC. Drawing the rest from reference TRBV5-1 and TRBJ2-1, the complete variable domain is KAGVTQTPRYLIKTRGQQVTLSCSPISGHRSVSWYQQTPGQGLQFLFEYFSETQRNKGNFPGRFSGRQFSNSRSEMNVSTLELGDSALYLCASSLVAGQNNEQFFGPGTRLTVL.

The chain is built from TRBV6-1 and TRBJ2-7; 7 bases are a match to TRBD1. CDR1 and CDR2 (germline): MNHNS, SASEGT. V shed 6 bases, J shed 1 base, and the junction held 6 bases outside the gene matches. This CDR3 region has 14 residues. CDR3 amino acids: CASRITGASYEQYF. CDR3 DNA: TGTGCCAGCAGAATAACAGGGGCGTCCTACGAGCAGTACTTC.

V usage is TRBV6-6 and J usage is TRBJ1-2, with TRBD1 matching over 10 bases. V was pared by 5 bases and J by 8 bases, with 8 bases of the junction left unmatched. CDR3 length: 14 residues. Germline CDR1 reads MNHNY; CDR2 reads SVGAGI (reference sequence). DNA for the CDR3: TGTGCCAGCAGTACCGGGACAGGGGCGGGGGGCTACACCTTC. It yields the protein CASSTGTGAGGYTF.

The chain has TRBV9 and TRBJ2-2, with TRBD2 as a possible D gene (5 bases). The CDR3 loop spans 13 amino acids. CDR1 and CDR2 from the germline V gene are SGDLS and YYNGEE. V lost 4 bases, J lost 7 bases, and 11 bases lay in between. The CDR3 DNA sequence: TGTGCCAGCAGCACGGACTCTCACGGGGAGCTGTTTTTT. Encoded protein: CASSTDSHGELFF.

This sequence joins TRBV30 and TRBJ1-2; no definite D call. From germline, CDR1 is GTSNPN and CDR2 SVGIG (reference sequence). CDR3 length: 12 residues. V lost 2 bases and J 8 bases, leaving 12 bases between the germline ends. DNA of the CDR3: TGTGCCTGGAGTCTTTGGGAGGGCGGCTACACCTTC. Protein: CAWSLWEGGYTF.

Concerning this clone: This sample includes further DNA sequences coding for the same CDR3. V gene TRBV19 combines with J gene TRBJ1-6; the D is unclear. Germline V gives CDR1 LNHDA, CDR2 SQIVND (reference sequence). With 5 bases removed from V and 8 bases from J, the gap between germline ends came to 7 bases. CDR3 length equals 12 residues. CDR3 sequence: CASSGQDSPLHF. CDR3 nucleotide sequence: TGTGCCAGTAGTGGGCAAGATTCACCCCTCCACTTT. The whole variable domain, remainder taken from reference TRBV19 and TRBJ1-6, is DGGITQSPKYLFRKEGQNVTLSCEQNLNHDAMYWYRQDPGQGLRLIYYSQIVNDFQKGDIAEGYSVSREKKESFPLTVTSAQKNPTAFYLCASSGQDSPLHFGNGTRLTVT.

V is TRBV7-8 and J is TRBJ2-5; 7 bases map to TRBD2. Looked up from germline, CDR1 is SGHVS and CDR2 is FQNEAQ. There are 15 residues in the CDR3. V lost 2 bases to trimming and J lost 4 bases; unmatched junction nucleotides: 7. In DNA form, the CDR3 reads TGTGCCAGCAGCTTAACTAGCGAAAGGGGAGAGACCCAGTACTTC. It encodes CASSLTSERGETQYF.

The chain links TRBV7-9 to TRBJ1-3; TRBD1 is a possible D gene (5 bases). V lost 5 bases to trimming and J lost 3 bases, with 17 bases between them. From germline, CDR1 is SEHNR and CDR2 FQNEAQ (reference sequence). The CDR3 is 16 amino acids. CDR3 protein: CASSPGGGSDGNTIYF. The CDR3 DNA is TGTGCCAGCAGCCCCGGCGGGGGAAGTGATGGAAACACCATATATTTT.

In this sample, this clone turned up once. The chain joins TRBV2 to TRBJ2-7, with TRBD1 matching 9 bases. Germline lookup yields CDR1 SNHLY and CDR2 FYNNEI. V lost 7 bases to trimming and J lost 3 bases; unmatched junction nucleotides: 10. The length of the CDR3 is 15 residues. CDR3 bases: TGTGCCAGCACCCCGAGGGGGACAGGGAACTACGAGCAGTACTTC. This translates into CASTPRGTGNYEQYF. Full variable domain (remainder filled in from reference TRBV2 and TRBJ2-7): EPEVTQTPSHQVTQMGQEVILRCVPISNHLYFYWYRQILGQKVEFLVSFYNNEISEKSEIFDDQFSVERPDGSNFTLKIRSTKLEDSAMYFCASTPRGTGNYEQYFGPGTRLTVT.

J is TRBJ1-1 and V is TRBV5-1; D ambiguous. V shed 4 bases and J shed 1 base, with 11 bases lying between them. Germline V lookup: CDR1 SGHRS, CDR2 YFSETQ. The CDR3 is 14 amino acids. Here the CDR3 DNA reads TGCGCCAGCAGCCTGGCCCTCGAGAACACTGAAGCTTTCTTT. This gives the protein CASSLALENTEAFF.

This chain connects TRBV5-8 to TRBJ1-3, with no clear D. Germline CDR1 is SGHTS and CDR2 is YDEGEE. This CDR3 is 10 amino acids long. Trimming took off 5 bases at V and 6 bases at J, with 3 bases between the two ends. The CDR3: CASSLNTIYF. The DNA of the CDR3 is TGTGCCAGCAGTTTAAACACCATATATTTT.

The sample holds one count of this clone. The rearrangement joins TRBV9 to TRBJ2-2; 9 bases agree with TRBD2. J was trimmed by 4 bases and V by 2 bases; bases with no gene match: 6. This CDR3 comprises 16 residues. Germline V gene lookup returns CDR1 SGDLS and CDR2 YYNGEE. The CDR3 loop is CASSVGAGGRTGELFF. The CDR3 DNA reads TGTGCCAGCAGCGTGGGAGCGGGAGGCCGCACCGGGGAGCTGTTTTTT. The full variable domain, with the rest looked up from reference TRBV9 and TRBJ2-2, is DSGVTQTPKHLITATGQRVTLRCSPRSGDLSVYWYQQSLDQGLQFLIQYYNGEERAKGNILERFSAQQFPDLHSELNLSSLELGDSALYFCASSVGAGGRTGELFFGEGSRLTVL.

This clone was counted between two and nine times. The gene calls are TRBV7-9 and TRBJ2-1; D gene uncertain. The CDR3 contains 8 residues. V was trimmed by 4 bases and J by 13 bases, leaving 2 bases between them. Germline values: CDR1 SEHNR, CDR2 FQNEAQ (reference sequence). The CDR3 spells CASSSQFF. For the CDR3, the DNA is TGTGCCAGCAGCTCCCAGTTCTTC.

V is TRBV19 and J is TRBJ2-6; a weak D match, TRBD2 (6 bases). Germline V gene sequence: CDR1 LNHDA, CDR2 SQIVND (reference sequence). V lost 1 base to trimming and J lost 1 base, with 11 bases between them. This CDR3 has 17 amino acids. The CDR3 region has the DNA TGTGCCAGTAGTATAGTGGGTGGAGGGTCTGGGGCCAACGTCCTGACTTTC. It encodes CASSIVGGGSGANVLTF.

The CDR3: CASSRGQGINEQYF. The CDR3 coding sequence is TGTGCCAGCAGCCGGGGACAGGGGATCAACGAGCAGTACTTC. The chain joins TRBV7-6 to TRBJ2-7; TRBD1 aligns across 10 bases. Germline assignment: CDR1 SGHVS and CDR2 FNYEAQ. This CDR3 has 14 amino acids. V lost 5 bases and J lost 5; bases outside the gene matches: 6.

This clone was detected a few times. The rearrangement joins TRBV25-1 to TRBJ1-1, with D possibly matching TRBD1 (6 bases). The ends were cut back, 1 base at V and 8 bases at J, with 11 bases in the middle. The CDR3 has 13 residues. CDR1 and CDR2 (germline): MGHDK, SYGVNS. The CDR3 sequence: CASSELVGGEAFF. The CDR3, as DNA: TGTGCCAGCAGTGAATTGGTGGGGGGCGAAGCTTTCTTT.

The chain employs TRBV5-1 and TRBJ1-4; TRBD1 is a possible D gene (6 bases). The V gene's germline CDR1 is SGHRS and CDR2 YFSETQ. The V and J ends lost 5 bases and 7 bases respectively, with 21 bases between them. The CDR3 runs to 16 residues. CDR3 DNA sequence: TGCGCCAGCAGACTTTCCGGGGCAGGGGATAGTGAAAAACTGTTTTTT. Protein product: CASRLSGAGDSEKLFF.

This chain joins TRBV19 and TRBJ1-4, with D possibly TRBD1 on 6 matching bases. Trimming left V 2 bases short and J 8 bases short, with 15 bases between. The germline V gene encodes CDR1 LNHDA and CDR2 SQIVND (reference sequence). The CDR3 contains 15 residues. Written as DNA, the CDR3 is TGTGCCAGTAGTATATTAGGGGGTGGAGAAGAAAAACTGTTTTTT. Its protein is CASSILGGGEEKLFF.

Only a few counts were recorded for this clone. The chain is built from TRBV7-3 and TRBJ2-7, with D tentatively TRBD2 (7 bases). Trimming cost V 3 bases and J 4 bases, with 13 bases left between them. The CDR3 is 14 residues long. CDR1 is SGHTA, CDR2 FQGTGA, per germline. This CDR3 is CASSLGGGGYEQYF. The CDR3 DNA reads as TGTGCCAGCAGCTTGGGGGGAGGGGGATACGAGCAGTACTTC.

This clone was seen more than once but under ten times. The CDR3 sequence: CASSSTQGGGGHEQYF. The CDR3, as DNA: TGTGCCAGCAGCTCAACACAGGGAGGTGGGGGCCACGAGCAGTACTTC. V is TRBV5-5 and J is TRBJ2-7; perhaps D is TRBD1 or TRBD2 (6 bases each). This CDR3 comprises 16 residues. CDR1 is SGHKS, CDR2 YYEKEE, per germline (reference sequence). V shed 3 bases and J shed 5 bases, with 21 bases lying between them.

The chain links TRBV6-5 to TRBJ1-1, with D tentatively TRBD1 (6 bases). V lost 0 bases, J lost 4 bases, and 15 bases lay in between. The V gene's germline CDR1 is MNHEY and CDR2 SVGAGI. The CDR3 extends over 16 amino acids. The chain's CDR3 is CASSYSVRGAITEAFF. Written as DNA, the CDR3 is TGTGCCAGCAGTTACTCGGTCAGGGGAGCCATCACTGAAGCTTTCTTT.

The chain joins TRBV18 to TRBJ2-1; 12 nucleotides match TRBD2. Looked up from germline, CDR1 is KGHSH and CDR2 is LQKENI. Trimming took 10 bases from V and 7 from J; bases not matched to a gene: 5. This CDR3 spans 13 amino acids. CDR3 residues: CAMKTSGGNEQFF. For the CDR3, the DNA is TGTGCCATGAAGACTAGCGGGGGAAATGAGCAGTTCTTC.

The J gene is TRBJ2-4, the V gene TRBV6-5, with D perhaps matching TRBD1 (5 bases). Germline CDR1 is MNHEY and CDR2 is SVGAGI. The CDR3 is 15 residues long. Deletions cut 0 bases from V and 4 bases from J, with 10 bases between. CDR3 sequence: CASSYSAAGKNIQYF. The CDR3 DNA follows: TGTGCCAGCAGTTACTCGGCGGCAGGGAAAAACATTCAGTACTTC.

J is TRBJ2-5 and V is TRBV5-1; D not certain. Trimming shortened V by 2 bases and J by 4 bases, and 9 bases separated the two germline ends. Germline V lookup: CDR1 SGHRS, CDR2 YFSETQ. The CDR3 runs 13 residues. CDR3 loop: CASSFSISETQYF. CDR3 nucleotides: TGCGCCAGCAGCTTTTCGATTTCAGAGACCCAGTACTTC.

This rearrangement joins TRBV7-2 to TRBJ1-1, with no clear D. V was clipped by 4 bases and J by 1 base, with 7 bases between them. This CDR3 is 13 amino acids long. From germline, CDR1 is SGHTA and CDR2 FQGNSA. The DNA for the CDR3 is TGTGCCAGCAGCTCAGGAGGGAACACTGAAGCTTTCTTT. Protein sequence: CASSSGGNTEAFF.